These T cell receptor beta chains were read from a single sample in a study of T cell responses to AZD1222 COVID-19 vaccine. Clones were read by immunoSEQ multiplex PCR, and TCRdb kept only the in-frame ones, dropping some. The table records around 170,000 clones, about nine tenths of them present only once. This specimen consisted of peripheral blood, obtained 28 days after the second AZD1222 dose. These receptors originate from an adult who received the AZD1222 COVID-19 vaccine. CDR3s include the opening cysteine and the closing phenylalanine or tryptophan. Fields, in order: clone size, V gene, D gene, J gene, CDR3 protein, CDR3 DNA. The D gene is left open where the match is weak. Rows give clone size only sometimes, using once, few, many, or a class for an expanded clone.

>.|TRBV5-1|TRBD1|TRBJ1-2
CASRDGQGYGYTF
TGCGCCAGCAGGGACGGACAGGGCTATGGCTACACCTTC
>.|TRBV9|.|TRBJ2-3
CASSVDGTPGDTQYF
TGTGCCAGCAGCGTAGATGGGACACCGGGAGATACGCAGTATTTT
>once|TRBV28|.|TRBJ2-7
CASRRDTAGSEQYF
TGTGCCAGCAGACGGGACACCGCGGGGAGCGAGCAGTACTTC
>.|TRBV30|.|TRBJ1-1
CAWSLGPDTEAFF
TGTGCCTGGAGTCTAGGGCCGGACACTGAAGCTTTCTTT
>.|TRBV2|.|TRBJ1-1
CASSVGWVTEAFF
TGTGCCAGCAGTGTTGGCTGGGTCACTGAAGCTTTCTTT
>.|TRBV5-1|TRBD1|TRBJ2-7
CASSPQGGSFYEQYF
TGCGCCAGCAGCCCACAGGGGGGTTCCTTTTACGAGCAGTACTTC
>.|TRBV5-8|TRBD1|TRBJ2-2
CASSLGTVNTGELFF
TGTGCCAGCAGCTTAGGGACAGTAAACACCGGGGAGCTGTTTTTT
>.|TRBV6-5|.|TRBJ2-3
CASEGGSTDTQYF
TGTGCCAGCGAAGGAGGAAGCACAGATACGCAGTATTTT
>.|TRBV6-1|.|TRBJ1-5
CASSETGIGQPQHF
TGCGCCAGCAGTGAAACGGGAATCGGTCAGCCCCAGCATTTT
>.|TRBV30|.|TRBJ2-1
CAWSVSGNEQFF
TGTGCCTGGAGTGTATCAGGGAATGAGCAGTTCTTC
>.|TRBV28|.|TRBJ2-7
CASSLRGYEQYF
TGTGCCAGCAGTTTAAGGGGTTACGAGCAGTACTTC
>.|TRBV6-5|.|TRBJ2-1
CASSLFPGEQFF
TGTGCCAGCAGCCTTTTCCCCGGTGAGCAGTTCTTC
>.|TRBV19|TRBD1|TRBJ1-4
CASSTPGGDEKLFF
TGTGCCAGTAGTACTCCAGGGGGGGATGAAAAACTGTTTTTT
>.|TRBV3-1/TRBV3-2|.|TRBJ1-6
CASSTQPPGASSYNSPLHF
TGTGCCAGCAGCACCCAACCCCCGGGGGCGAGCTCCTATAATTCACCCCTCCACTTT
>.|TRBV7-2|TRBD1|TRBJ1-1
CASSTDRGRAQAFF
TGTGCCAGCAGCACGGACAGGGGGCGAGCTCAAGCTTTCTTT
>once|TRBV4-3|TRBD1|TRBJ2-6
CASSQERGTGGGSGANVLTF
TGCGCCAGCAGCCAAGAAAGAGGGACAGGGGGGGGCTCTGGGGCCAACGTCCTGACTTTC
>.|TRBV9|TRBD1|TRBJ1-4
CASSAHRGSNEKLFF
TGTGCCAGCAGCGCACACAGGGGGTCTAATGAAAAACTGTTTTTT
>.|TRBV5-1|.|TRBJ2-6
CASSSEGNVLTF
TGCGCCAGCAGCTCGGAGGGCAACGTCCTGACTTTC
>.|TRBV18|.|TRBJ1-1
CASSPVGGTEAFF
TGTGCCAGCTCACCGGTCGGGGGCACTGAAGCTTTCTTT
>.|TRBV3-1/TRBV3-2|TRBD2|TRBJ2-7
CASSQGGGPYEQYF
TGTGCCAGCAGCCAAGGCGGGGGGCCCTACGAGCAGTACTTC
>.|TRBV7-9|TRBD2|TRBJ2-3
CASSYGGGTDTQYF
TGTGCCAGCAGCTATGGGGGAGGGACAGATACGCAGTATTTT
>.|TRBV5-1|.|TRBJ1-6
CASSLITQGDNSPLHF
TGCGCCAGCAGCTTGATCACCCAGGGAGATAACTCACCCCTCCACTTT
>.|TRBV18|.|TRBJ2-5
CASSPRPVGRETQYF
TGTGCCAGCTCACCACGGCCAGTCGGCCGAGAGACCCAGTACTTC
>.|TRBV19|.|TRBJ2-5
CASSIDLSQETQYF
TGTGCCAGTAGTATAGATCTCAGCCAAGAGACCCAGTACTTC
>.|TRBV2|.|TRBJ1-2
CASSQGAGNYGYTF
TGTGCCAGCAGTCAAGGGGCAGGGAACTATGGCTACACCTTC